Listed below are T cell receptor beta chains from one sample, sequenced in a study of human CD4 T cells and Enterobacteriaceae. Some clones are missing from TCRdb's copy, which holds only in-frame ones; the method was immunoSEQ multiplex PCR. Of roughly 700 clones in the sample, 37% were seen once. The specimen sequenced was bacteria-reactive CD4+ T cells grown in culture. The receptors come from a human donor in good health. CDR3s include the opening cysteine and the closing phenylalanine or tryptophan. D genes are given only for firm matches. Clone sizes are given selectively: once, few, many, or a class where the clone is expanded.

>-|TRBV4-3|TRBD1|TRBJ2-1|14
CASSQAGQGNEQFF
TGCGCCAGCAGCCAAGCGGGACAGGGAAATGAGCAGTTCTTC
>-|TRBV15|-|TRBJ2-1|13
CATAPPPYNEQFF
TGTGCCACCGCCCCCCCTCCGTACAATGAGCAGTTCTTC
>-|TRBV7-2|TRBD1|TRBJ1-2|17
CASSLVGQEGGVEGYTF
TGTGCCAGCAGCCTTGTCGGACAGGAAGGGGGTGTGGAAGGCTACACCTTC
>few|TRBV2|-|TRBJ1-2|13
CASSDMRGYGYTF
TGTGCCAGCAGTGATATGAGGGGCTATGGCTACACCTTC
>-|TRBV7-7|-|TRBJ2-5|17
CASSLNPGQRARETQYF
TGTGCCAGCAGCTTAAACCCGGGACAGCGGGCACGAGAGACCCAGTACTTC
>-|TRBV4-3|-|TRBJ1-4|14
CASSQAGVNEKLFF
TGCGCCAGCAGCCAGGCGGGAGTTAATGAAAAACTGTTTTTT
>-|TRBV5-7|TRBD2|TRBJ2-7|15
CASSSSSGTSYEQYF
TGTGCCAGCAGCTCCTCTAGCGGGACCTCCTACGAGCAGTACTTC
>-|TRBV4-1|-|TRBJ1-1|16
CASSQGFSGGNTEAFF
TGCGCCAGCAGCCAAGGATTTAGCGGGGGGAACACTGAAGCTTTCTTT
>medium-sized|TRBV5-5|-|TRBJ2-2|15
CASDNGRINTGELFF
TGTGCCAGCGACAATGGCCGGATAAACACCGGGGAGCTGTTTTTT
>-|TRBV19|-|TRBJ1-5|13
CASSTQGNQPQHF
TGTGCCAGTAGTACACAGGGAAATCAGCCCCAGCATTTT
>-|TRBV5-7|-|TRBJ2-3|15
CASSFRDRHTDTQYF
TGTGCCAGCAGCTTCCGGGACCGCCACACAGATACGCAGTATTTT
>-|TRBV7-7|-|TRBJ1-2|11
CASSLGDGYTF
TGTGCCAGCAGCTTAGGGGATGGCTACACCTTC
>large|TRBV11-3|TRBD2|TRBJ2-1|19
CASSSAGTSGGARDNEQFF
TGTGCCAGCAGCTCAGCCGGGACTAGCGGGGGGGCCAGGGACAATGAGCAGTTCTTC
>large|TRBV16|TRBD2|TRBJ2-3|15
CASSNRGGETDTQYF
TGTGCCAGCAGCAACCGCGGGGGAGAGACAGATACGCAGTATTTT
>-|TRBV5-1|-|TRBJ2-7|14
CASSLAGKGYEQYF
TGCGCCAGCAGCTTGGCCGGAAAGGGCTACGAGCAGTACTTC
>-|TRBV28|-|TRBJ2-1|12
CASTDGPSEQFF
TGTGCCAGCACCGACGGACCGTCGGAGCAGTTCTTC
>-|TRBV12-5|-|TRBJ2-1|16
CASGLGGGFYYNEQFF
TGTGCTAGTGGTTTGGGCGGGGGCTTCTACTACAATGAGCAGTTCTTC
>few|TRBV25-1|-|TRBJ2-3|14
CASSRSSSTDTQYF
TGTGCCAGCTCAAGGTCATCTAGCACAGATACGCAGTATTTT
>-|TRBV12-5|-|TRBJ1-5|15
CASGLGTSSNQPQHF
TGTGCTAGTGGTTTGGGGACAAGTTCCAATCAGCCCCAGCATTTT
>-|TRBV13|-|TRBJ2-7|15
CASSLGTEITYEQYF
TGTGCCAGCAGCTTGGGGACCGAGATTACCTACGAGCAGTACTTC
>-|TRBV28|-|TRBJ2-7|15
CASTSPWDGSYEQYF
TGTGCCAGCACCTCCCCATGGGACGGATCCTACGAGCAGTACTTC
>-|TRBV5-4|-|TRBJ1-2|15
CASSLFDNLRHGYTF
TGTGCCAGCAGCTTGTTTGACAATTTAAGGCATGGCTACACCTTC
>large|TRBV5-1|-|TRBJ1-3|15
CASSSDGSSGNTIYF
TGCGCCAGCAGCTCGGACGGTTCCTCTGGAAACACCATATATTTT
>few|TRBV7-6|TRBD2|TRBJ2-1|19
CASNHLPALAGAPYNEQFF
TGTGCCAGCAACCACCTCCCGGCGCTAGCGGGAGCCCCCTACAATGAGCAGTTCTTC
>few|TRBV7-2|-|TRBJ1-2|15
CASSLGTEVSYGYTF
TGTGCCAGCAGCTTAGGGACCGAGGTGAGCTATGGCTACACCTTC
>medium-sized|TRBV4-3|TRBD2|TRBJ2-3|15
CASKARLAGGDTQYF
TGCGCCAGCAAGGCAAGGCTAGCGGGGGGAGATACGCAGTATTTT
>few|TRBV28|-|TRBJ1-1|15
CASSLPDRLNTEAFF
TGTGCCAGCAGTCTCCCAGACAGGCTGAACACTGAAGCTTTCTTT
>-|TRBV7-6|-|TRBJ1-2|12
CASSLGSIDYTF
TGTGCCAGCAGCTTGGGGTCCATCGACTACACCTTC
>medium-sized|TRBV7-9|-|TRBJ2-7|15
CASSLEAGKLYEQYF
TGTGCCAGCAGCTTAGAGGCGGGAAAGCTCTACGAGCAGTACTTC
>-|TRBV6-5|-|TRBJ1-1|14
CASSYSLRQSEAFF
TGTGCCAGCAGTTACTCACTGCGGCAATCTGAAGCTTTCTTT
>large|TRBV2|-|TRBJ2-3|12
CASTPGVLSQYF
TGTGCCAGCACGCCAGGGGTACTCTCGCAGTATTTT
>-|TRBV5-4|TRBD1|TRBJ2-1|15
CASSLGTGDHNEQFF
TGTGCCAGCAGCCTAGGGACAGGGGACCACAATGAGCAGTTCTTC
>-|TRBV7-2|-|TRBJ2-3|13
CASSLNLADTQYF
TGTGCCAGCAGCTTAAATCTGGCAGATACGCAGTATTTT
>large|TRBV28|-|TRBJ1-1|14
CASSVPGGNTEAFF
TGTGCCAGCAGTGTACCGGGGGGTAACACTGAAGCTTTCTTT
>few|TRBV4-1|-|TRBJ2-3|16
CASSPIGRGPTDTQYF
TGCGCCAGCAGCCCAATAGGGCGGGGGCCCACAGATACGCAGTATTTT
>-|TRBV6-6|-|TRBJ1-4|14
CASSSSRLNEKLFF
TGTGCCAGCAGTTCCAGCAGACTTAATGAAAAACTGTTTTTT
>-|TRBV2|TRBD1|TRBJ2-3|14
CASGGQGWKDTQYF
TGTGCCAGCGGGGGACAGGGGTGGAAAGATACGCAGTATTTT
>few|TRBV11-2|-|TRBJ1-4|15
CASSLEPSLLGKLFF
TGTGCCAGCAGCTTAGAGCCGTCGTTATTAGGAAAACTGTTTTTT
>-|TRBV13|TRBD1|TRBJ2-7|14
CASSPGTGVREQYF
TGTGCCAGCAGCCCCGGGACAGGGGTACGCGAGCAGTACTTC
>few|TRBV18|-|TRBJ2-5|14
CASSSQRVQETQYF
TGTGCCAGCTCATCCCAGCGGGTACAAGAGACCCAGTACTTC
>few|TRBV13|-|TRBJ2-7|15
CASSESGLFGHEQYF
TGTGCCAGCAGTGAATCCGGACTATTTGGGCACGAGCAGTACTTC
>-|TRBV7-3|-|TRBJ1-2|14
CASSPSRVSYGYTF
TGTGCCAGCAGCCCATCCAGGGTCTCCTATGGCTACACCTTC
>-|TRBV7-2|-|TRBJ2-1|12
CASSLTSQGQFF
TGTGCCAGCAGCTTAACTAGCCAAGGGCAGTTCTTC
>-|TRBV11-2|-|TRBJ2-1|13
CASSLRLVNEQFF
TGTGCCAGCAGCTTACGACTAGTGAATGAGCAGTTCTTC
>-|TRBV5-6|-|TRBJ2-7|14
CASSWDLLRTEQYF
TGTGCCAGCAGCTGGGACTTGCTGAGGACCGAGCAGTACTTC
>-|TRBV7-9|TRBD1|TRBJ2-5|13
CASIKTGGETQYF
TGTGCCAGCATCAAGACAGGGGGGGAGACCCAGTACTTC
>-|TRBV7-3|-|TRBJ2-1|15
CASSPDRGLQNEQFF
TGTGCCAGCAGCCCAGACCGGGGGCTACAGAATGAGCAGTTCTTC
>-|TRBV6-8|-|TRBJ2-6|18
CASSHRIRSQSRANVLTF
TGTGCCAGCAGTCACAGAATACGCTCACAAAGTCGGGCCAACGTCCTGACTTTC
>few|TRBV9|-|TRBJ2-7|15
CASSPGSGSSYEQYF
TGTGCCAGCAGCCCCGGGAGTGGGAGCTCCTACGAGCAGTACTTC
>-|TRBV15|TRBD1|TRBJ1-1|14
CATSGGGSDTEAFF
TGTGCCACCAGCGGAGGGGGCTCGGACACTGAAGCTTTCTTT
>-|TRBV12-5|TRBD1|TRBJ1-1|16
CASGYLTGGTNTEAFF
TGTGCTAGTGGATACTTGACAGGGGGCACGAACACTGAAGCTTTCTTT
>medium-sized|TRBV10-3|-|TRBJ2-2|14
CAISAEPGTGELFF
TGTGCCATCAGTGCTGAGCCCGGCACCGGGGAGCTGTTTTTT
>few|TRBV2|-|TRBJ1-2|12
CASSSDKYGYTF
TGTGCCAGCAGCTCCGACAAGTATGGCTACACCTTC
>-|TRBV7-9|-|TRBJ2-7|14
CASSPPRAPYEQYF
TGTGCCAGCAGCCCACCTAGGGCCCCCTACGAGCAGTACTTC